A selection of T cell receptor beta chains follows, all from one sample in a study of CD8+ T cells in alopecia areata. Using immunoSEQ multiplex PCR, the repertoire was profiled, and TCRdb retains in-frame clones only, with some absent. The data contain about 140,000 clones, around 62% of them singletons. Sequenced sample: CD8+ T cells sorted from blood. The source is a human donor in good health. Each CDR3 is given with its conserved first and last residue. Fields, in order: clone size, D gene, J gene, V gene, CDR3 protein, CDR3 DNA. A D gene is named only where the DNA matches it firmly. A clone size is listed for some rows: how often the clone was seen (once, few, many), or a class if it is expanded.

size: NA; D: NA; J: TRBJ2-5; V: TRBV29-1; CDR3: CSVEISAGPGRTQYF; DNA: TGCAGCGTTGAGATATCGGCGGGTCCCGGGAGGACCCAGTACTTC
size: NA; D: NA; J: TRBJ2-7; V: TRBV5-1; CDR3: CASSLGYGTYEQYF; DNA: TGCGCCAGCAGCTTGGGATACGGGACCTACGAGCAGTACTTC
size: few; D: TRBD2; J: TRBJ2-7; V: TRBV30; CDR3: CAWRAGGPDEQYF; DNA: TGTGCCTGGAGAGCGGGAGGGCCCGACGAGCAGTACTTC
size: NA; D: NA; J: TRBJ2-7; V: TRBV9; CDR3: CASSVDTGGGQKQYF; DNA: TGTGCCAGCAGCGTAGATACCGGGGGCGGGCAGAAGCAGTACTTC
size: NA; D: TRBD1; J: TRBJ2-7; V: TRBV27; CDR3: CASYSGTVPYEQYF; DNA: TGTGCCAGCTACTCCGGGACAGTTCCCTACGAGCAGTACTTC
size: NA; D: NA; J: TRBJ2-1; V: TRBV5-1; CDR3: CASSLGDSNNEQFF; DNA: TGCGCCAGCAGCTTGGGGGACTCTAACAATGAGCAGTTCTTC
size: NA; D: NA; J: TRBJ2-2; V: TRBV4-1; CDR3: CASSLGGSAGELFF; DNA: TGCGCCAGCAGCCTAGGAGGTAGCGCCGGGGAGCTGTTTTTT
size: NA; D: TRBD1; J: TRBJ1-2; V: TRBV10-3; CDR3: CASSSTGWQNYGYTF; DNA: TGTGCCAGCAGTTCGACAGGGTGGCAGAACTATGGCTACACCTTC
size: NA; D: TRBD2; J: TRBJ2-1; V: TRBV5-1; CDR3: CASSASGRLEQFF; DNA: TGCGCCAGCAGCGCTAGCGGGAGGTTAGAGCAGTTCTTC
size: NA; D: NA; J: TRBJ2-7; V: TRBV4-1; CDR3: CASSQEETAYEQYF; DNA: TGCGCCAGCAGCCAAGAAGAGACTGCCTACGAGCAGTACTTC
size: NA; D: NA; J: TRBJ2-7; V: TRBV6-5; CDR3: CASSPMGRYEQYF; DNA: TGTGCCAGCAGTCCCATGGGCCGGTACGAGCAGTACTTC
size: few; D: NA; J: TRBJ2-7; V: TRBV2; CDR3: CASSSPYEQYF; DNA: TGTGCCAGCAGTTCACCTTACGAGCAGTACTTC